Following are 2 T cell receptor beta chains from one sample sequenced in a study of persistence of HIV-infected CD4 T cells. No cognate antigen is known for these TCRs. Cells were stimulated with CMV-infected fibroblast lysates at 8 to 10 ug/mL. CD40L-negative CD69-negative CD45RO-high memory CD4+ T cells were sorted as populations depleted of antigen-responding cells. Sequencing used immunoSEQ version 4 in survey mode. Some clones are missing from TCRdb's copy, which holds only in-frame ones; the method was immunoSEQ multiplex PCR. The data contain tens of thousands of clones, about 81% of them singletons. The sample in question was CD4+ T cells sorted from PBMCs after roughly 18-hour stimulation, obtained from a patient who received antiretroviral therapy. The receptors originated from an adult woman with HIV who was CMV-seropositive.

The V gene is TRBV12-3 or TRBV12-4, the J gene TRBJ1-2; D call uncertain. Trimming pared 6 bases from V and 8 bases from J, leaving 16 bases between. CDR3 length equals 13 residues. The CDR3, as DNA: TGTGCCAGCAGCTCCGGAAAAAAGGAGGGCTACACCTTC. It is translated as CASSSGKKEGYTF.

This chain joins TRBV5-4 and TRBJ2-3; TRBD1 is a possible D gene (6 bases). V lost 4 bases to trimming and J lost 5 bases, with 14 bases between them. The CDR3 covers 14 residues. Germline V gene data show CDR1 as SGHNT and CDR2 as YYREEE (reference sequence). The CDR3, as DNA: TGTGCCAGCAGCGTACAGGGCCTCGGAGATACGCAGTATTTT. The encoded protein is CASSVQGLGDTQYF.